Each of the 21 T cell receptor beta chains below was sequenced from the same sample in a study of blood T cell repertoires in COVID-19. TCRdb's copy holds only in-frame clones and misses some; the assay was immunoSEQ multiplex PCR. The top ten clones hold over 2.5% of a sample with around 180,000 clones, 80% to 90% of them seen once. Sequenced input: peripheral blood. The source of these receptors is a man aged 60 to 69 with acute or convalescent COVID-19.

This clone was recorded a few times. The V and J genes are TRBV7-2 and TRBJ2-2; perhaps TRBD2 as D (5 bases). Germline CDR1 SGHTA, CDR2 FQGNSA. Between the trimmed V and J ends, which lost 3 bases and 2 bases, there was a span of 10 bases. The CDR3 has 15 residues. The DNA of the CDR3 is TGTGCCAGCAGCTTCAGGACTGATAACACCGGGGAGCTGTTTTTT. Translated, it gives CASSFRTDNTGELFF.

This sequence joins TRBV13 and TRBJ1-5; no firm D call. Per germline, CDR1 PRHDT and CDR2 FYEKMQ (reference sequence). The CDR3 spans 14 residues. Trimming removed 3 bases from V and 0 bases from J, with 6 bases in between. For the CDR3, the DNA is TGTGCCAGCAGCTTCAGGAATAGCAATCAGCCCCAGCATTTT. Translation gives CASSFRNSNQPQHF.

This sequence joins TRBV19 and TRBJ1-2; D possibly corresponds to TRBD1 (5 bases). The germline CDR1 and CDR2 sequences are LNHDA and SQIVND (reference sequence). The germline V and J ends were trimmed by 6 bases and 3 bases, with 11 bases remaining between them. The CDR3 is 13 amino acids. The CDR3 reads CASSPGLHYGYTF. The CDR3 DNA reads TGTGCCAGTAGCCCAGGGTTGCACTATGGCTACACCTTC.

The V gene is TRBV28, the J gene TRBJ1-1, with 7 bases fitting TRBD1. V lost 6 bases to trimming and J lost 8 bases; unmatched junction nucleotides: 3. The CDR3 runs 11 residues. Per the germline V gene, CDR1 is MDHEN and CDR2 is SYDVKM. CDR3 amino acids: CASSPDREAFF. The CDR3 DNA sequence: TGTGCCAGCAGCCCGGACAGGGAAGCTTTCTTT.

The chain combines TRBV3-1 (or the pseudogene TRBV3-2) with TRBJ2-2; TRBD1 aligns across 9 bases. Germline CDR1 is LGHDT and CDR2 is YNNKEL (reference sequence). Trimming removed 0 bases from V and 4 bases from J; junction bases left unmatched: 6. The CDR3 is 17 amino acids. The CDR3 protein is CASSQDGTGLSTGELFF. DNA for the CDR3: TGTGCCAGCAGCCAAGATGGGACAGGGTTGAGCACCGGGGAGCTGTTTTTT.

This chain connects TRBV19 to TRBJ2-5, with 7 positions matching TRBD1. The germline V gene has CDR1 LNHDA and CDR2 SQIVND (reference sequence). This CDR3 region has 15 residues. Trimming at V came to 6 bases and at J to 4 bases, leaving 11 bases not matched to a gene. The CDR3 bases are TGTGCCAGTAGAAGGACCGGGACAGATGTAGAGACCCAGTACTTC. Encoded protein: CASRRTGTDVETQYF.

The genes are TRBV28 and TRBJ1-2; D unclear. V was pared by 2 bases and J by 7 bases, with 14 bases between. This CDR3 is 14 amino acids long. CDR1 and CDR2 from the germline V gene are MDHEN and SYDVKM. CDR3 sequence: CASSLATLAGGYTF. CDR3 DNA: TGTGCCAGCAGTTTAGCGACACTCGCCGGTGGCTACACCTTC.

J is TRBJ2-2 and V is TRBV19, with 9 positions matching TRBD2. Germline V gene data show CDR1 as LNHDA and CDR2 as SQIVND (reference sequence). This CDR3 is built from 14 residues. Unmatched junction bases numbered 2, after V lost 4 bases and J lost 5 bases. Written as DNA, the CDR3 is TGTGCCAGTAGTAGCGGGAGGGAGACCGGGGAGCTGTTTTTT. It yields the protein CASSSGRETGELFF.

The gene calls are TRBV11-2 and TRBJ2-1; TRBD2 agrees at 14 bases. V dropped 4 bases and J dropped 0; count of bases not matched to a gene: 8. CDR3 length: 19 amino acids. Germline values: CDR1 SGHAT, CDR2 FQNNGV. In nucleotides, the CDR3 is TGTGCCAGCAGCTCCCGACTAGCGGGAGGGTCCTACTCCTACAATGAGCAGTTCTTC. The encoded protein is CASSSRLAGGSYSYNEQFF. The variable domain in full, completed from reference TRBV11-2 and TRBJ2-1, reads EAGVAQSPRYKIIEKRQSVAFWCNPISGHATLYWYQQILGQGPKLLIQFQNNGVVDDSQLPKDRFSAERLKGVDSTLKIQPAKLEDSAVYLCASSSRLAGGSYSYNEQFFGPGTRLTVL.

The chain carries TRBV2 and TRBJ2-1; TRBD2 matches 7 bases. The V and J ends lost 7 bases and 7 bases, in that order; junction bases with no gene match: 7. The CDR3 has 13 amino acids. The germline gives CDR1 SNHLY, CDR2 FYNNEI. CDR3 sequence: CASTGGSGNEQFF. CDR3 nucleotide sequence: TGTGCCAGCACTGGCGGGAGTGGTAATGAGCAGTTCTTC.

The J gene is TRBJ2-7, the V gene TRBV24-1; D might be TRBD2 (6 bases). The CDR3 runs to 14 residues. Per the germline V gene, CDR1 is KGHDR and CDR2 is SFDVKD. The V end lost 3 bases, the J end lost 2 bases, and 10 bases lay between the germline ends. CDR3 in DNA: TGTGCCACCAGTGATGGGGACTTTCCCTACGAGCAGTACTTC. It yields the protein CATSDGDFPYEQYF.

V is TRBV5-5 and J is TRBJ1-2; D is perhaps TRBD1 (5 bases). The CDR3 has 14 amino acids. The V end was cut by 4 bases, the J end by 7 bases, with 17 bases between. Germline assignment: CDR1 SGHKS and CDR2 YYEKEE (reference sequence). DNA of the CDR3: TGTGCCAGCAGCCCTCAGGGATCTTTGCGTGGCTACACCTTC. This sequence encodes CASSPQGSLRGYTF. Using reference TRBV5-5 and TRBJ1-2 for the parts outside the CDR3, the full variable domain is DAGVTQSPTHLIKTRGQQVTLRCSPISGHKSVSWYQQVLGQGPQFIFQYYEKEERGRGNFPDRFSARQFPNYSSELNVNALLLGDSALYLCASSPQGSLRGYTFGSGTRLTVV.

The chain has TRBV7-9 and TRBJ2-4; 7 positions match TRBD2. The CDR3 runs to 16 residues. In germline, CDR1 is SEHNR, CDR2 FQNEAQ (reference sequence). The trim removed 4 bases at V and 4 bases at J, leaving 10 bases unmatched. The CDR3 is CASSSGAWGGKNIQYF. The CDR3 nucleotides are TGTGCCAGCAGCTCTGGGGCCTGGGGAGGGAAAAACATTCAGTACTTC.

The chain carries TRBV7-9 and TRBJ2-3; 9 bases align to TRBD2. The CDR3 is made up of 15 amino acids. V was clipped by 1 base and J by 6 bases; unmatched bases: 5. Germline CDR1 and CDR2: SEHNR and FQNEAQ (reference sequence). The CDR3 region has the DNA TGTGCCAGCAGCTTAGGCGGGAGGGTTTACGATACGCAGTATTTT. Translated, it gives CASSLGGRVYDTQYF.

The V call is TRBV6-4, the J call TRBJ2-3, with D perhaps matching TRBD2 (5 bases). The length of the CDR3 is 15 residues. The ends were cut back, 6 bases at V and 2 bases at J, with 15 bases in the middle. Germline V gene sequence: CDR1 MRHNA, CDR2 SNTAGT. The CDR3 spells CASSLGLAYTDTQYF. CDR3 nucleotides: TGTGCCAGCAGCCTGGGCCTAGCTTACACAGATACGCAGTATTTT.

The chain uses TRBV7-2 and TRBJ1-2; 7 nucleotides align to TRBD1. Germline loops: CDR1 SGHTA, CDR2 FQGNSA. The CDR3 loop spans 19 amino acids. V gave up 3 bases and J gave up 6 bases; unmatched junction bases: 22. The CDR3 DNA is TGTGCCAGCAGCTTTTCCACCGGGACAGACGCACCCCGAACGAATGGCTACACCTTC. Encoded protein: CASSFSTGTDAPRTNGYTF.

V is TRBV19 and J is TRBJ2-1; D is perhaps TRBD2 (5 bases). Trimming removed 0 bases at V and 0 bases at J, with 12 bases between. The V gene's germline CDR1 is LNHDA and CDR2 SQIVND (reference sequence). The CDR3 has 17 residues. CDR3 in amino acids: CASSIDMPSSSYNEQFF. DNA for the CDR3: TGTGCCAGTAGTATAGATATGCCTAGCAGCTCCTACAATGAGCAGTTCTTC.

This CDR3 is CASRPGGTDNQPQHF. In nucleotides, the CDR3 is TGTGCCAGTCGCCCCGGAGGGACGGACAATCAGCCCCAGCATTTT. The chain combines TRBV27 with TRBJ1-5; tentatively, D is TRBD1 (5 bases). Germline loops: CDR1 MNHEY, CDR2 SMNVEV (reference sequence). The V end was cut by 9 bases, the J end by 3 bases, with 18 bases between. The CDR3 contains 15 residues.

This rearrangement joins TRBV28 to TRBJ2-6, with 7 bases identical to TRBD2. The CDR3 contains 18 residues. The V gene end was trimmed by 2 bases and the J gene end by 13 bases; junction bases not matched to a gene: 20. Per the germline V gene, CDR1 is MDHEN and CDR2 is SYDVKM. CDR3 bases: TGTGCCAGCAGTTTAATTTCAGTTAGGCTAGCGGAGAGAAGGGTCCTGACTTTC. It encodes CASSLISVRLAERRVLTF.

The chain recombines TRBV19 with TRBJ2-7, with 8 bases identical to TRBD1. Germline V gives CDR1 LNHDA, CDR2 SQIVND (reference sequence). The CDR3 extends over 15 amino acids. The trim removed 3 bases at V and 4 bases at J, leaving 8 bases unmatched. CDR3 protein: CASSMRGQGSYEQYF. The CDR3 region has the DNA TGTGCCAGTAGTATGAGAGGACAGGGATCGTACGAGCAGTACTTC.

V gene TRBV4-2 combines with J gene TRBJ1-1; 7 nucleotides agree with TRBD1. Germline V gives CDR1 LGHNA, CDR2 YNFKEQ. The CDR3 extends over 16 amino acids. The V segment lost 0 bases and the J segment 4 bases; nucleotides outside the gene matches: 8. The CDR3 nucleotides read TGTGCCAGCAGCCAAGATCCTATAGGGGGCGGCACTGAAGCTTTCTTT. It yields the protein CASSQDPIGGGTEAFF.